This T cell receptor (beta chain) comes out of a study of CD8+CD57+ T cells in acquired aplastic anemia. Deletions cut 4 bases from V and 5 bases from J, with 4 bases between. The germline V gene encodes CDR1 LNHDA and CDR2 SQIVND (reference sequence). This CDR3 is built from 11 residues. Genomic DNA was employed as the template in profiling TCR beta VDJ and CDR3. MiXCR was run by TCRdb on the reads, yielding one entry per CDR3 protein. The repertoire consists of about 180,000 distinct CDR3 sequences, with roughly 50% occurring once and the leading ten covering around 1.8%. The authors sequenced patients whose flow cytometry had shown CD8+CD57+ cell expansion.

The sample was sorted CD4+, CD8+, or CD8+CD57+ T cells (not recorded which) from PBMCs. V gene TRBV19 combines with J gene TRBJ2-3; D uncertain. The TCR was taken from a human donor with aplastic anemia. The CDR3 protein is CASSKGDTQYF. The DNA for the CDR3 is TGTGCCAGTAGTAAGGGAGATACGCAGTATTTT.